The 18 T cell receptor beta chains reported below all come from one sample, sequenced in a study of OX40 agonist ivuxolimab in advanced cancers. The assay was immunoSEQ multiplex PCR, and TCRdb's table has in-frame clones only and misses some. The sample includes tens of thousands of clones, approximately 93% of them seen just once. The specimen comprised CD4+ or CD8+ T cells sorted from blood, sampled in a trial of the OX40 agonist ivuxolimab. The receptor source for this set is an adult with an advanced solid tumor such as melanoma, head and neck, liver or kidney cancer.

The rearrangement links TRBV6-5 to TRBJ2-1; D uncertain. This CDR3 contains 15 residues. V was trimmed by 0 bases and J by 12 bases, leaving 18 bases between them. From germline, CDR1 is MNHEY and CDR2 SVGAGI. In DNA, the CDR3 is TGTGCCAGCAGTTACTCGAGTAATATGGGTAGACCGCAGTTCTTC. Its protein product is CASSYSSNMGRPQFF.

V is TRBV7-2 and J is TRBJ2-7; possible D gene TRBD1, 5 bases. V lost 5 bases to trimming and J lost 4 bases, with 12 bases between them. CDR3 size: 13 residues. Germline V lookup: CDR1 SGHTA, CDR2 FQGNSA. CDR3 nucleotide sequence: TGTGCCAGCAGCATTCGACAGAGGTACGAGCAGTACTTC. It specifies CASSIRQRYEQYF.

V usage is TRBV5-1 and J usage is TRBJ1-4; perhaps TRBD1 as D (5 bases). The CDR3 has 15 residues. Trimming left V 6 bases short and J 8 bases short, with 20 bases between. CDR1 is SGHRS, CDR2 YFSETQ, per germline. In nucleotides, the CDR3 is TGCGCCAGCATGGAAACCGGGACCAAGCTCGAAAAACTGTTTTTT. It translates to CASMETGTKLEKLFF.

V and J are TRBV28 and TRBJ2-5, with D unclear. Gene TRBJ2-7 matches the end of the DNA better, so the J call may be wrong. The germline gives CDR1 MDHEN, CDR2 SYDVKM. This CDR3 comprises 12 residues. Here the CDR3 DNA reads TGTGCCAGCAGTCTTCACCCCTACGAGCAGTACTTC. This translates into CASSLHPYEQYF.

The chain is built from TRBV10-3 and TRBJ2-3, with TRBD2 as a possible D gene (6 bases). This CDR3 is 17 amino acids long. Germline assignment: CDR1 ENHRY and CDR2 SYGVKD. Deletions cut 0 bases from V and 2 bases from J, with 15 bases between. CDR3 sequence reads: CAISESWGEDYTDTQYF. In nucleotides, the CDR3 is TGTGCCATCAGTGAGTCCTGGGGGGAGGATTACACAGATACGCAGTATTTT.

This clone was seen a few times. The genes are TRBV7-2 and TRBJ2-7, with 8 bases matching TRBD2. This CDR3 spans 14 amino acids. Germline values: CDR1 SGHTA, CDR2 FQGNSA. V lost 5 bases to trimming and J lost 3 bases; unmatched junction nucleotides: 6. CDR3 region: CASSQGLVGYEQYF. The CDR3 DNA reads as TGTGCCAGCAGCCAGGGACTAGTTGGCTACGAGCAGTACTTC.

The gene calls are TRBV13 and TRBJ2-7; a weak D match, TRBD1 (6 bases). Trimming left V 5 bases short and J 2 bases short, with 16 bases between. This CDR3 has 15 residues. The V gene's germline CDR1 is PRHDT and CDR2 FYEKMQ (reference sequence). The CDR3 spells CASSPQTGPTYEQYF. The CDR3 DNA is TGTGCCAGCAGCCCACAGACAGGACCAACCTACGAGCAGTACTTC. Filled out from reference TRBV13 and TRBJ2-7, the complete variable domain reads AAGVIQSPRHLIKEKRETATLKCYPIPRHDTVYWYQQGPGQDPQFLISFYEKMQSDKGSIPDRFSAQQFSDYHSELNMSSLELGDSALYFCASSPQTGPTYEQYFGPGTRLTVT.

V and J are TRBV5-4 and TRBJ2-2; D uncertain. The germline V gene encodes CDR1 SGHNT and CDR2 YYREEE (reference sequence). This CDR3 has 15 residues. V lost 0 bases, J lost 4 bases, and 10 bases lay in between. The CDR3 DNA is TGTGCCAGCAGCTTGGGGGGTCGTGTCACCGGGGAGCTGTTTTTT. It codes for CASSLGGRVTGELFF.

The V and J genes are TRBV5-1 and TRBJ2-7; D is unresolved. CDR3 length equals 13 residues. The V gene's germline CDR1 is SGHRS and CDR2 YFSETQ. Trimming stripped 3 bases from V and 3 bases from J, with 10 bases between. In DNA form, the CDR3 reads TGCGCCAGCAGCTATAGACGAGACTACGAGCAGTACTTC. Residues: CASSYRRDYEQYF.

The chain couples TRBV18 to TRBJ2-7, with 11 positions matching TRBD2. The germline V gene has CDR1 KGHSH and CDR2 LQKENI. V was clipped by 4 bases and J by 9 bases; unmatched bases: 8. This CDR3 is 14 amino acids long. CDR3 sequence: CASSRASGRSRQYF. The DNA of the CDR3 is TGTGCCAGCTCACGGGCTAGCGGGAGGAGTCGGCAGTACTTC.

The V gene is TRBV18, the J gene TRBJ1-1; 10 bases are a match to TRBD1. The CDR3 runs to 15 residues. In germline, CDR1 is KGHSH, CDR2 LQKENI. Trimming took 4 bases from V and 4 from J; bases not matched to a gene: 6. The chain's CDR3 is CASSRRTGGPTEAFF. The CDR3 bases are TGTGCCAGCTCACGCCGGACAGGGGGACCCACTGAAGCTTTCTTT.

The V call is TRBV6-6, the J call TRBJ1-2, with 7 positions matching TRBD1. The CDR3 has 13 residues. Germline CDR1 MNHNY, CDR2 SVGAGI (reference sequence). V trimming: 3 bases; J trimming: 8 bases; junction bases outside the gene matches: 6. CDR3 amino acids: CASSYTTGTGYTF. Written as DNA, the CDR3 is TGTGCCAGCAGTTATACGACAGGGACGGGCTACACCTTC.

The chain employs TRBV2 and TRBJ2-7, with 9 bases that match TRBD1. Germline CDR1 is SNHLY and CDR2 is FYNNEI. The CDR3 contains 15 residues. The V and J ends lost 5 bases and 5 bases, in that order; junction bases with no gene match: 10. The CDR3 region has the DNA TGTGCCAGCAGTTGGGCGGGGACAGGGAGGAACGAGCAGTACTTC. This gives the protein CASSWAGTGRNEQYF.

The V gene is TRBV28, the J gene TRBJ2-2; D is undetermined. From germline, CDR1 is MDHEN and CDR2 SYDVKM. The CDR3 length is 17 residues. Between the trimmed V and J ends, which lost 4 bases and 4 bases, there was a span of 19 bases. The DNA for the CDR3 is TGTGCCAGCAGTTCTACTGTGGGGTATTGGAGCACCGGGGAGCTGTTTTTT. Residues: CASSSTVGYWSTGELFF.

The chain links TRBV19 to TRBJ1-1; D is possibly TRBD1 (6 bases). This CDR3 contains 13 residues. Germline V gives CDR1 LNHDA, CDR2 SQIVND (reference sequence). Trimming cost V 3 bases and J 3 bases, with 8 bases left between them. DNA for the CDR3: TGTGCCAGTAGTATCCACAGGGACACTGAAGCTTTCTTT. Translating it yields CASSIHRDTEAFF.

The rearrangement uses TRBV6-6 and TRBJ1-4; D call uncertain. This CDR3 is built from 16 residues. Trimming pared 2 bases from V and 8 bases from J, leaving 18 bases between. Germline lookup yields CDR1 MNHNY and CDR2 SVGAGI (reference sequence). CDR3 amino acids: CASSYPPDPQAEKLFF. The CDR3 DNA reads as TGTGCCAGCAGTTACCCCCCGGACCCTCAGGCGGAAAAACTGTTTTTT.

V is TRBV2 and J is TRBJ2-7; D may be TRBD1 (6 bases). V lost 8 bases and J 7 bases, leaving 18 bases between the germline ends. This CDR3 spans 13 amino acids. Germline V gene data show CDR1 as SNHLY and CDR2 as FYNNEI. CDR3 region: CASGTGTWGEQYF. CDR3 sequence (DNA): TGTGCCAGCGGAACAGGGACCTGGGGAGAGCAGTACTTC. Together with reference TRBV2 and TRBJ2-7, the CDR3 gives the full variable domain: EPEVTQTPSHQVTQMGQEVILRCVPISNHLYFYWYRQILGQKVEFLVSFYNNEISEKSEIFDDQFSVERPDGSNFTLKIRSTKLEDSAMYFCASGTGTWGEQYFGPGTRLTVT.

V and J are TRBV28 and TRBJ2-7, with 10 bases matching TRBD1. The CDR3 loop spans 15 amino acids. With V trimmed by 4 bases and J by 1 base, 4 bases remained unmatched. The germline gives CDR1 MDHEN, CDR2 SYDVKM. This chain's CDR3 is CASSSPGQGSYEQYF. For the CDR3, the DNA is TGTGCCAGCAGTTCTCCGGGACAGGGGTCCTACGAGCAGTACTTC.